These T cell receptor beta chains were read from a single sample in a study of blood T cell repertoires in COVID-19. TCRdb keeps only in-frame clones here, not all; method: immunoSEQ multiplex PCR. This table holds 240,000 or so clones, around 89% found once. Sequencing was performed on PBMCs or T cells enriched from blood (not recorded which). The receptors were sampled from a man aged 45-65 years who had been exposed to COVID-19. Each CDR3 is given with its conserved first and last residue. Fields, in order: D gene, clone size, CDR3 length, J gene, V gene, CDR3 protein, CDR3 DNA. D genes are given only for firm matches. Rows may omit the clone size; those that give it use once, few, many or a size class.

d_call: TRBD2
clone_size: -
cdr3_length: 15
j_call: TRBJ2-1
v_call: TRBV19
cdr3_aa: CASSSAGGSYNEQFF
cdr3_nt: TGTGCCAGTAGCTCAGCGGGGGGCTCCTACAATGAGCAGTTCTTC

d_call: TRBD1
clone_size: -
cdr3_length: 16
j_call: TRBJ1-5
v_call: TRBV25-1
cdr3_aa: CASSDPPGRGDQPQHF
cdr3_nt: TGTGCCAGCAGTGACCCCCCCGGCAGGGGGGATCAGCCCCAGCATTTT

d_call: TRBD1
clone_size: -
cdr3_length: 16
j_call: TRBJ1-2
v_call: TRBV28
cdr3_aa: CASSRTGGTPPYGYTF
cdr3_nt: TGTGCCAGCAGTCGGACAGGGGGCACCCCCCCCTATGGCTACACCTTC

d_call: TRBD1
clone_size: -
cdr3_length: 15
j_call: TRBJ1-2
v_call: TRBV2
cdr3_aa: CASSEARTGGGGYTF
cdr3_nt: TGTGCCAGCAGTGAAGCGAGGACAGGGGGCGGAGGCTACACCTTC

d_call: TRBD1
clone_size: -
cdr3_length: 16
j_call: TRBJ1-1
v_call: TRBV18
cdr3_aa: CASSPTTTGKNTEAFF
cdr3_nt: TGTGCCAGCTCACCAACGACGACAGGGAAGAACACTGAAGCTTTCTTT

d_call: TRBD2
clone_size: -
cdr3_length: 15
j_call: TRBJ2-2
v_call: TRBV27
cdr3_aa: CASSFLGLAEGELFF
cdr3_nt: TGTGCCAGCAGTTTCCTGGGACTAGCGGAAGGGGAGCTGTTTTTT

d_call: -
clone_size: once
cdr3_length: 12
j_call: TRBJ1-2
v_call: TRBV6-5
cdr3_aa: CASRNPSKGYTF
cdr3_nt: TGTGCCAGCAGAAACCCGTCTAAAGGCTACACCTTC

d_call: -
clone_size: once
cdr3_length: 12
j_call: TRBJ2-7
v_call: TRBV30
cdr3_aa: CAWSREEWEQYF
cdr3_nt: TGTGCCTGGAGCAGGGAGGAATGGGAGCAGTACTTC

d_call: -
clone_size: once
cdr3_length: 18
j_call: TRBJ2-4
v_call: TRBV4-2
cdr3_aa: CASSAEQTEILAKNIQYF
cdr3_nt: TGTGCCAGCAGCGCGGAACAAACTGAGATCCTAGCCAAAAACATTCAGTACTTC

d_call: -
clone_size: -
cdr3_length: 15
j_call: TRBJ1-5
v_call: TRBV2
cdr3_aa: CASSDRVVSNQPQHF
cdr3_nt: TGTGCCAGCAGTGACAGGGTGGTGAGCAATCAGCCCCAGCATTTT

d_call: TRBD1
clone_size: -
cdr3_length: 16
j_call: TRBJ1-2
v_call: TRBV4-2
cdr3_aa: CASSRKTADRGSGYTF
cdr3_nt: TGTGCCAGCAGCCGAAAAACAGCCGACAGGGGGTCGGGCTACACCTTC

d_call: TRBD1
clone_size: -
cdr3_length: 13
j_call: TRBJ1-2
v_call: TRBV5-1
cdr3_aa: CASSSGQGEGYTF
cdr3_nt: TGCGCCAGCAGCTCGGGACAGGGAGAAGGCTACACCTTC

d_call: TRBD1
clone_size: -
cdr3_length: 14
j_call: TRBJ1-1
v_call: TRBV11-3
cdr3_aa: CASSPPGTGVGAFF
cdr3_nt: TGTGCCAGCAGCCCTCCCGGGACAGGGGTGGGAGCTTTCTTT

d_call: TRBD1
clone_size: -
cdr3_length: 16
j_call: TRBJ1-2
v_call: TRBV5-1
cdr3_aa: CASSWDRGRGTYGYTF
cdr3_nt: TGCGCCAGCAGCTGGGACAGGGGGCGAGGTACCTATGGCTACACCTTC

d_call: TRBD1
clone_size: -
cdr3_length: 18
j_call: TRBJ1-5
v_call: TRBV7-2
cdr3_aa: CASSDPPGTGIRNQPQHF
cdr3_nt: TGTGCCAGCAGCGACCCCCCCGGGACAGGGATTCGCAATCAGCCCCAGCATTTT

d_call: -
clone_size: -
cdr3_length: 13
j_call: TRBJ2-7
v_call: TRBV5-1
cdr3_aa: CASSYSGSYEQYF
cdr3_nt: TGCGCCAGCAGCTATTCTGGCAGCTACGAGCAGTACTTC

d_call: -
clone_size: -
cdr3_length: 16
j_call: TRBJ1-1
v_call: TRBV5-8
cdr3_aa: CASSSWRVRINTEAFF
cdr3_nt: TGTGCCAGCAGCTCATGGCGGGTAAGGATCAACACTGAAGCTTTCTTT

d_call: -
clone_size: -
cdr3_length: 15
j_call: TRBJ2-4
v_call: TRBV28
cdr3_aa: CASSQGGIFKNIQYF
cdr3_nt: TGTGCCAGCTCCCAAGGAGGGATTTTCAAAAACATTCAGTACTTC

d_call: TRBD2
clone_size: -
cdr3_length: 16
j_call: TRBJ2-1
v_call: TRBV18
cdr3_aa: CASSPPGERGGNEQFF
cdr3_nt: TGTGCCAGCTCACCACCGGGCGAGCGGGGGGGCAATGAGCAGTTCTTC

d_call: -
clone_size: -
cdr3_length: 13
j_call: TRBJ1-1
v_call: TRBV28
cdr3_aa: CASLSGRGRLAFF
cdr3_nt: TGTGCCAGCCTCTCAGGGCGGGGGCGTTTGGCTTTCTTT

d_call: TRBD1
clone_size: -
cdr3_length: 17
j_call: TRBJ2-7
v_call: TRBV3-1/TRBV3-2
cdr3_aa: CASSQSPTGTGTSEQYF
cdr3_nt: TGTGCCAGCAGCCAATCCCCAACCGGGACAGGAACCTCCGAGCAGTACTTC

d_call: TRBD2
clone_size: -
cdr3_length: 13
j_call: TRBJ2-7
v_call: TRBV18
cdr3_aa: CASSPASGYEQYF
cdr3_nt: TGTGCCAGCTCACCAGCTAGCGGTTACGAGCAGTACTTC

d_call: -
clone_size: -
cdr3_length: 14
j_call: TRBJ1-2
v_call: TRBV13
cdr3_aa: CASSPQASGFGYTF
cdr3_nt: TGTGCCAGCAGCCCCCAAGCTTCCGGGTTCGGCTACACCTTC

d_call: -
clone_size: -
cdr3_length: 14
j_call: TRBJ2-5
v_call: TRBV5-5
cdr3_aa: CASSLFQGQETQYF
cdr3_nt: TGTGCCAGCAGCTTGTTCCAGGGCCAAGAGACCCAGTACTTC

d_call: TRBD1
clone_size: -
cdr3_length: 16
j_call: TRBJ1-5
v_call: TRBV18
cdr3_aa: CASSRTGGQSNQPQHF
cdr3_nt: TGTGCCAGCTCCCGGACAGGGGGCCAGAGCAATCAGCCCCAGCATTTT

d_call: -
clone_size: -
cdr3_length: 16
j_call: TRBJ1-2
v_call: TRBV28
cdr3_aa: CASSLSGSSGFYGYTF
cdr3_nt: TGTGCCAGCAGTTTATCAGGGTCGTCGGGTTTCTATGGCTACACCTTC

d_call: TRBD1
clone_size: -
cdr3_length: 17
j_call: TRBJ2-1
v_call: TRBV2
cdr3_aa: CASSERRGQGAWDEQFF
cdr3_nt: TGTGCCAGCAGTGAACGAAGAGGGCAGGGGGCTTGGGATGAGCAGTTCTTC

d_call: TRBD2
clone_size: -
cdr3_length: 15
j_call: TRBJ2-5
v_call: TRBV20-1
cdr3_aa: CSASRAGAYQETQYF
cdr3_nt: TGCAGTGCTAGTCGAGCGGGGGCTTACCAAGAGACCCAGTACTTC

d_call: -
clone_size: -
cdr3_length: 12
j_call: TRBJ1-4
v_call: TRBV10-3
cdr3_aa: CAISESADKLFF
cdr3_nt: TGTGCCATCAGTGAGTCCGCAGATAAACTGTTTTTT